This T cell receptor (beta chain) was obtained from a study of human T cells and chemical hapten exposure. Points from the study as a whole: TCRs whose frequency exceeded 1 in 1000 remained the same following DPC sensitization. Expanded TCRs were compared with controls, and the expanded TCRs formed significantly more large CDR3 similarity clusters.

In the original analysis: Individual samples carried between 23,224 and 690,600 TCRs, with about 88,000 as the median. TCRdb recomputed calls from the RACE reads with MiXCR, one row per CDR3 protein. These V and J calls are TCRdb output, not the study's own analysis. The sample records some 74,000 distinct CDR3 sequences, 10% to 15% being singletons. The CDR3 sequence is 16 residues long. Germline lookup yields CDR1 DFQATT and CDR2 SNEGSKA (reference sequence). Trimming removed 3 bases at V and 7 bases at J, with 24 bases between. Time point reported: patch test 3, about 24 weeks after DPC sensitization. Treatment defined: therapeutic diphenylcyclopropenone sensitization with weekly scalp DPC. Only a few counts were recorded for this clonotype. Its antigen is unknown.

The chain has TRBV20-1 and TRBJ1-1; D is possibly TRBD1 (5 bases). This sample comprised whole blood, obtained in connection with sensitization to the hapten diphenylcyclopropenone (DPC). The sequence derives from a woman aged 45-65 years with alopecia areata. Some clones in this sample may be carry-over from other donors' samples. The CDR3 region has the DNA TGCAGTGCTAGCCTAGGGGCGGGAACGTTTGATGGTGAAGCTTTCTTT. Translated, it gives CSASLGAGTFDGEAFF.